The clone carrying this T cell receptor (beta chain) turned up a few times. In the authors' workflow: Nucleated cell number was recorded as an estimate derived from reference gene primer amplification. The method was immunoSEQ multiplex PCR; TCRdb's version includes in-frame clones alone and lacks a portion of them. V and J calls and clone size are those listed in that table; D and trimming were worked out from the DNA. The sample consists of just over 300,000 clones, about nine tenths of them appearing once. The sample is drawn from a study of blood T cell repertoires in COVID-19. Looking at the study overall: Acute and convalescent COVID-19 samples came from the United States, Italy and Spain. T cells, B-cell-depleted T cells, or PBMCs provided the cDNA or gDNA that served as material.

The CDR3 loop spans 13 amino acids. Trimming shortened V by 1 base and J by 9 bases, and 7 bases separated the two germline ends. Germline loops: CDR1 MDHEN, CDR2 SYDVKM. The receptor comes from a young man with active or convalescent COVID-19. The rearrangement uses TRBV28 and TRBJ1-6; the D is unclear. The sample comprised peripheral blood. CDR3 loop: CASSLLRVSPLHF. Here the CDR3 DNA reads TGTGCCAGCAGTTTATTGCGGGTTTCACCCCTCCACTTT. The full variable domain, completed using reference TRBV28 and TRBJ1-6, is DVKVTQSSRYLVKRTGEKVFLECVQDMDHENMFWYRQDPGLGLRLIYFSYDVKMKEKGDIPEGYSVSREKKERFSLILESASTNQTSMYLCASSLLRVSPLHFGNGTRLTVT.